The 5 T cell receptor beta chains below were found in one sample sequenced in a study of T cells in placental villitis. The libraries were made with immunoSEQ v4. The data were produced by immunoSEQ multiplex PCR, yet TCRdb's version contains in-frame clones alone and is incomplete. Of about 780 clones listed, more than 70% were seen once; the top ten hold about a tenth. The sample taken for sequencing was placental tissue containing maternal and fetal cells. Source of these receptors: a human donor in good health; the placental T cells may come from both mother and fetus.

This clone has just one count. J is TRBJ1-6 and V is TRBV20-1; possible D gene TRBD1, 5 bases. Deletions cut 3 bases from V and 7 bases from J, with 16 bases between. The CDR3 sequence is 15 residues long. Germline V gives CDR1 DFQATT, CDR2 SNEGSKA (reference sequence). The chain's CDR3 is CSASPAGQENSPLHF. CDR3 nucleotides: TGCAGTGCTAGTCCCGCAGGGCAGGAGAATTCACCCCTCCACTTT.

The V call is TRBV6-2 or TRBV6-3, the J call TRBJ2-3; D is unclear. V lost 0 bases and J 5 bases, leaving 6 bases between the germline ends. The CDR3 is made up of 13 amino acids. Germline V gene lookup returns CDR1 MNHEY and CDR2 SVGEGT. CDR3 nucleotides: TGTGCCAGCAGTTACTCGATTCAAGATACGCAGTATTTT. This codes for CASSYSIQDTQYF.

The gene calls are TRBV7-9 and TRBJ2-1; TRBD1 matches 7 bases. V lost 1 base and J lost 8; bases outside the gene matches: 8. CDR1 and CDR2 (germline): SEHNR, FQNEAQ (reference sequence). This CDR3 is built from 15 residues. Written as DNA, the CDR3 is TGTGCCAGCAGCTTAGGTCAGGGGGATTGGGATGAGCAGTTCTTC. The encoded protein is CASSLGQGDWDEQFF. The full variable domain, with the rest looked up from reference TRBV7-9 and TRBJ2-1, is DTGVSQNPRHKITKRGQNVTFRCDPISEHNRLYWYRQTLGQGPEFLTYFQNEAQLEKSRLLSDRFSAERPKGSFSTLEIQRTEQGDSAMYLCASSLGQGDWDEQFFGPGTRLTVL.

V is TRBV28 and J is TRBJ2-1, with TRBD2 as a possible D gene (6 bases). CDR3 length: 13 amino acids. V was pared by 7 bases and J by 4 bases, with 11 bases between. CDR1 and CDR2 from the germline V gene are MDHEN and SYDVKM. The DNA for the CDR3 is TGTGCCAGCAAGGGACTTTCATACAATGAGCAGTTCTTC. It specifies CASKGLSYNEQFF.

This chain connects TRBV4-1 to TRBJ2-1; TRBD1 is a possible D gene (6 bases). V shed 1 base and J shed 1 base, with 11 bases lying between them. The CDR3 has 16 residues. Germline CDR1 is MGHRA and CDR2 is YSYEKL. DNA of the CDR3: TGCGCCAGCAGCCAAGTTCGGGACAAATCCTACAATGAGCAGTTCTTC. Its translation is CASSQVRDKSYNEQFF.